These 5 T cell receptor beta chains originate from one sample sequenced in a study of blood T cells in healthy people across ages. Using a J-beta primer mix together with a sample-barcoded 5' primer, a second PCR was run for about 6 to 11 cycles. TCRdb itself ran the 5' RACE reads through MiXCR, one entry per CDR3 protein. The sample lists about a million distinct CDR3 sequences, 51% occurring once. What was sequenced was blood. The origin of the receptors is a woman aged 60 to 75 in good health.

The rearrangement links TRBV29-1 to TRBJ2-1, with 10 positions matching TRBD2. CDR3 length: 16 residues. Germline V gives CDR1 SQVTM, CDR2 ANQGSEA. V lost 6 bases to trimming and J lost 8 bases; unmatched junction nucleotides: 16. The CDR3 is CSVRQLTSGWVHEQFF. The DNA for the CDR3 is TGCAGCGTGCGACAGTTGACTAGCGGGTGGGTACATGAGCAGTTCTTC.

CDR3 DNA: TGCAGCGTTCTCACTAGCGGGAGGGACTACGAGCAGTACTTC. It specifies CSVLTSGRDYEQYF. This chain connects TRBV29-1 to TRBJ2-7; 13 positions agree with TRBD2. Per the germline V gene, CDR1 is SQVTM and CDR2 is ANQGSEA. The CDR3 runs to 14 residues. Germline trimming cut 5 bases from V and 3 bases from J; bases unmatched to any gene: 4.

The chain joins TRBV7-9 to TRBJ2-5; tentative D call: TRBD1 (6 bases). The J call may be mistaken, given a closer DNA end match to TRBJ2-7. Germline values: CDR1 SEHNR, CDR2 FQNEAQ (reference sequence). This CDR3 has 14 amino acids. Here the CDR3 reads CASSANGQTDEQYF. Here the CDR3 DNA reads TGTGCCAGCAGCGCGAACGGACAGACAGACGAGCAGTACTTC.

This clonotype was seen more than once but under ten times. The chain joins TRBV7-2 to TRBJ2-3; possibly TRBD1 for D (6 bases). This CDR3 is 13 amino acids long. Germline loops: CDR1 SGHTA, CDR2 FQGNSA. V shed 5 bases and J shed 7 bases, with 13 bases lying between them. The DNA for the CDR3 is TGTGCCAGCAGCGACCTGAGGGGGTATACGCAGTATTTT. It translates to CASSDLRGYTQYF.

The rearrangement joins TRBV4-2 to TRBJ1-2, with 7 positions matching TRBD1. The germline gives CDR1 LGHNA, CDR2 YNFKEQ. V lost 2 bases and J lost 2; bases outside the gene matches: 8. The CDR3 consists of 16 residues. The CDR3 sequence is CASSQSEGAGNYGYTF. The CDR3 region has the DNA TGTGCCAGCAGCCAATCGGAGGGGGCAGGGAACTATGGCTACACCTTC.